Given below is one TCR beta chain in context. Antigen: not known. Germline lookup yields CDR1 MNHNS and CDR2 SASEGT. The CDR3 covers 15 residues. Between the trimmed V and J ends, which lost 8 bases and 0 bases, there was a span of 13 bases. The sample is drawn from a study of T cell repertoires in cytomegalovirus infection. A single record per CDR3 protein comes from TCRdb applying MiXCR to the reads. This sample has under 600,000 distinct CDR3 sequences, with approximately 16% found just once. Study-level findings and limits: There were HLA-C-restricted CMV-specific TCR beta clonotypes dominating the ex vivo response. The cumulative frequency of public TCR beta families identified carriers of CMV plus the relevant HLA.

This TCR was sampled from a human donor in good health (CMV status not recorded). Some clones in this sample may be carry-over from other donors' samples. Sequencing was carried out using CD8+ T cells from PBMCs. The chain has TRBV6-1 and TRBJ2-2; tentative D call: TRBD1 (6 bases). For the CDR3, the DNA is TGTGCCAGCCCCGTTGGACAGTCGAACACCGGGGAGCTGTTTTTT. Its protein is CASPVGQSNTGELFF.